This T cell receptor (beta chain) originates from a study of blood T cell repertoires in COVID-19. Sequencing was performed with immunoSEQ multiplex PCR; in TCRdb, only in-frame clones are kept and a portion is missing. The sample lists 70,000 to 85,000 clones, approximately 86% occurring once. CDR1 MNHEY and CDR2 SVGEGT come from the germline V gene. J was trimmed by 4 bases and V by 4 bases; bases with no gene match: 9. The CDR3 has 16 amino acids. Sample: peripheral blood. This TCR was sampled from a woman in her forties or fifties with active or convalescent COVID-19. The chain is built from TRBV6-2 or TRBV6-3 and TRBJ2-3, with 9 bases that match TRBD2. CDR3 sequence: CASSSPRGGRADTQYF. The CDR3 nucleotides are TGTGCCAGCAGTTCCCCGCGGGGGGGCCGGGCAGATACGCAGTATTTT.